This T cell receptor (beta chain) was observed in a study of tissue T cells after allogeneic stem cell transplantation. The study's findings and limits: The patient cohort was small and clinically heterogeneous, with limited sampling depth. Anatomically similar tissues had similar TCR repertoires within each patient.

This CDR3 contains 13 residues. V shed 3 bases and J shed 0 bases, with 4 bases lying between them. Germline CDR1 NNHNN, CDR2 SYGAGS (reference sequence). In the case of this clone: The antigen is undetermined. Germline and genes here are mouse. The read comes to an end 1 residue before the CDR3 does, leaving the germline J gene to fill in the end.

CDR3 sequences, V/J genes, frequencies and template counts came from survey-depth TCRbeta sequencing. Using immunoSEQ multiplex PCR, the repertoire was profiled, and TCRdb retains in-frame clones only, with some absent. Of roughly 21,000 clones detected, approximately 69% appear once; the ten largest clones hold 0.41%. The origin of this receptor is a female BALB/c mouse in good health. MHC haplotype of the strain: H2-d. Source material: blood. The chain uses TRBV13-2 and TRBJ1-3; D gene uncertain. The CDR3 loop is CASGAISGNTLYF. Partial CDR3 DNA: TGTGCCAGCGGTGCGATTTCTGGAAATACGCTCTAT.